Listed below are T cell receptor beta chains from one sample, sequenced in a study of metastatic and nonmetastatic thyroid tumors. Via MiXCR, TCRdb re-called the PCR reads. The table shows around 8,000 clones, with roughly 33% occurring only once. Sequences were obtained from tumor tissue. The receptors derive from a female donor with papillary thyroid cancer or a benign thyroid nodule (not recorded which). Some clones in this sample may be carry-over from other donors' samples. The CDR3 runs from the conserved cysteine through the conserved F or W.

v_gene: TRBV20-1
CDR3aa: CSAKRTGQRAQYF

v_gene: TRBV18
CDR3aa: CASSPPMGSEQFF

v_gene: TRBV7-3
CDR3aa: CASSLLWDTEAFF

v_gene: TRBV6-2/TRBV6-3
CDR3aa: CASKNGGETGAETQYF

v_gene: TRBV20-1
CDR3aa: CSAREGTGGSYEQYF

v_gene: TRBV6-1
CDR3aa: CASSRAGYTEAFF

v_gene: TRBV28
CDR3aa: CASSFGGDGYTF

v_gene: TRBV4-1
CDR3aa: CASSQDRGREKLFF

v_gene: TRBV7-3
CDR3aa: CASSLTRSNEQFF

v_gene: TRBV7-6
CDR3aa: CASSVGQGADEQYF

v_gene: TRBV18
CDR3aa: CASSPTTLTEAFF

v_gene: TRBV20-1
CDR3aa: CSAIRLGTGMENQYF

v_gene: TRBV6-1
CDR3aa: CASSEILGGDGNQPQHF

v_gene: TRBV20-1
CDR3aa: CSALTGSEQYF

v_gene: TRBV12-3/TRBV12-4
CDR3aa: CASSFVQGAFFGANVLTF

v_gene: TRBV20-1
CDR3aa: CSARDGQETEAFF

v_gene: TRBV20-1
CDR3aa: CSARDRGTVAFF

v_gene: TRBV28
CDR3aa: CASSPKTSGNPTYNEQFF

v_gene: TRBV11-3
CDR3aa: CASSLSGNYGYTF

v_gene: TRBV5-1
CDR3aa: CASSPPGGTLGTGELFF